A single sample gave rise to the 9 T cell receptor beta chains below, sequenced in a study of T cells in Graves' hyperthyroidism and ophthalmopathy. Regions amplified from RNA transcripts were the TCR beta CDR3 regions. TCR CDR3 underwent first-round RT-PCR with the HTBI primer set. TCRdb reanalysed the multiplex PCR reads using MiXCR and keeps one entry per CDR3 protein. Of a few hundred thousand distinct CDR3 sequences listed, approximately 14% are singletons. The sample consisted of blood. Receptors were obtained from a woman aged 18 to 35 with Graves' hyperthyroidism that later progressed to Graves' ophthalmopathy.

The DNA of the CDR3 is TGTGCCAGCAGTACGAACAGACTAGCGGGAGTGGGTTTAAAATTCGACAATGAGCAGTTCTTC. It specifies CASSTNRLAGVGLKFDNEQFF. The chain is built from TRBV12-3 or TRBV12-4 and TRBJ2-1; 12 bases fit TRBD2. This CDR3 region has 21 residues. The V and J ends lost 5 bases and 5 bases, in that order; junction bases with no gene match: 22.

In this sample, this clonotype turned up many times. CDR3 in amino acids: CASSRIERNEKLFF. DNA of the CDR3: TGTGCCAGCAGTCGCATTGAACGGAATGAAAAACTGTTTTTT. The chain is built from TRBV12-3 or TRBV12-4 and TRBJ1-4; D unclear. The CDR3 is made up of 14 amino acids. V lost 5 bases to trimming and J lost 5 bases, with 12 bases between them.

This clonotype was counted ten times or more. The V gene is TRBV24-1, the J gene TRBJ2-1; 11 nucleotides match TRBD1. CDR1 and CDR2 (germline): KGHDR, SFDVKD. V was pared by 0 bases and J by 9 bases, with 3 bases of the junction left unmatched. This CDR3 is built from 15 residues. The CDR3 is CATSDLGQGAIEQFF. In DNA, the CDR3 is TGTGCCACCAGTGATTTGGGACAGGGGGCGATTGAGCAGTTCTTC.

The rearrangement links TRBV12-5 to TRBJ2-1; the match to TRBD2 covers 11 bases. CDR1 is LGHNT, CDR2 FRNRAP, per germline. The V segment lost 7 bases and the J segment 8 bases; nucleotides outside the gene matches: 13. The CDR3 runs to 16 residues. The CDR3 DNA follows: TGTGCTAGTGCCTCCATCTTAGCGGGAGGGGGGCATGAGCAGTTCTTC. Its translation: CASASILAGGGHEQFF.

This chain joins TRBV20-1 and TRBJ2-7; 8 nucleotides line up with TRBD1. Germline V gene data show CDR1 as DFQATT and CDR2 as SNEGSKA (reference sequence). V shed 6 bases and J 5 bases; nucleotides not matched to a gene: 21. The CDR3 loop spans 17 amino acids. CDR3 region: CSAPGTGPPLLGDEQYF. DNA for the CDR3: TGCAGTGCCCCCGGGACAGGCCCCCCCCTCTTAGGTGACGAGCAGTACTTC.

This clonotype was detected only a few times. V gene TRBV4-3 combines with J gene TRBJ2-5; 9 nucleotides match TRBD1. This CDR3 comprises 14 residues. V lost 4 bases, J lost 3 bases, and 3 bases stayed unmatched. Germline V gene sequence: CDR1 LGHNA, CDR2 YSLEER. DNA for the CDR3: TGCGCCAGCAGCCGTCGGACAGGGGAAGAGACCCAGTACTTC. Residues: CASSRRTGEETQYF.

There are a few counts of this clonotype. In nucleotides, the CDR3 is TGTGCCAGCTCCCCCCCCTGGAGCTCCTACGAGCAGTACTTC. The encoded protein is CASSPPWSSYEQYF. This chain joins TRBV18 and TRBJ2-7; unclear D gene. The CDR3 is made up of 14 amino acids. The V and J ends lost 6 bases and 0 bases respectively, with 12 bases between them. Germline V gene sequence: CDR1 KGHSH, CDR2 LQKENI. The full variable domain, completed using reference TRBV18 and TRBJ2-7, is NAGVMQNPRHLVRRRGQEARLRCSPMKGHSHVYWYRQLPEEGLKFMVYLQKENIIDESGMPKERFSAEFPKEGPSILRIQQVVRGDSAAYFCASSPPWSSYEQYFGPGTRLTVT.

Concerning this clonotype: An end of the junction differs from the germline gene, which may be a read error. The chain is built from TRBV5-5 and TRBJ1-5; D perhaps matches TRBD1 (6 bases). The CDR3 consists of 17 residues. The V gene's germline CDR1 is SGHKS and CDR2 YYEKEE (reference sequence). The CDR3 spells CASSQEGGAHSNQPQHF. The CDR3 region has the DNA TGCGCCAGCAGCCAAGAAGGGGGGGCCCATAGCAATCAGCCCCAGCATTTT.

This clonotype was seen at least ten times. CDR3 protein: CASSLDTLAKNIQYF. In nucleotides, the CDR3 is TGTGCCAGCAGTTTGGACACTCTAGCCAAAAACATTCAGTACTTC. The chain uses TRBV12-3 or TRBV12-4 and TRBJ2-4; D might be TRBD1 (5 bases). The CDR3 runs to 15 residues. V lost 3 bases and J 0 bases, leaving 9 bases between the germline ends.